The rows below give T cell receptor beta chains drawn from one sample of a study of blood T cell repertoires in COVID-19. The data were produced by immunoSEQ multiplex PCR, yet TCRdb's version contains in-frame clones alone and is incomplete. Of about 50,000 clones in the sample, around 85% were seen once. The sequenced sample consisted of peripheral blood. All receptors derive from a woman aged 60-75 years with acute or convalescent COVID-19. Each CDR3 is given with its conserved first and last residue. A D gene is named only where the DNA matches it firmly. The size field is filled for only some rows; it gives once, few, many or a size class.

J,V,D,size,DNA,CDR3
TRBJ1-2,TRBV5-4,TRBD1,-,TGTGCCAGCAGCCCCTCTCCGGGACAGGGCTATGGCTACACCTTC,CASSPSPGQGYGYTF
TRBJ1-1,TRBV6-5,-,-,TGTGCCAGCGCAGGGGTAAGGACTGAAGCTTTCTTT,CASAGVRTEAFF
TRBJ2-3,TRBV28,TRBD2,few,TGTGCCAGCAGTTTAGGGACTAGCGGGTTGCGGACAGATACGCAGTATTTT,CASSLGTSGLRTDTQYF
TRBJ2-2,TRBV4-3,TRBD1,-,TGCGCCAGCAGCCAAGCCGGGACAGGTCACACCGGGGAGCTGTTTTTT,CASSQAGTGHTGELFF
TRBJ2-7,TRBV18,TRBD2,-,TGTGCCAGCTCACCAAGCGGGGGGTACGAGCAGTACTTC,CASSPSGGYEQYF
TRBJ2-7,TRBV4-3,-,-,TGCGCCAGCAGCCAAGATGCGAGTGGCTCCTACGAGCAGTACTTC,CASSQDASGSYEQYF
TRBJ2-7,TRBV12-3/TRBV12-4,-,once,TGTGCCAGCCTTGGGGGGGCCTCCTACGAGCAGTACTTC,CASLGGASYEQYF
TRBJ1-1,TRBV27,-,-,TGTGCCAGCAGTTTAACTCGGGGGTTGACTGAAGCTTTCTTT,CASSLTRGLTEAFF
TRBJ2-5,TRBV7-3,TRBD2,-,TGTGCCAGCTCCCCTTCGGGCGGGAGGAACAGGCCAGAGACCCAGTACTTC,CASSPSGGRNRPETQYF
TRBJ1-5,TRBV5-1,-,-,TGCGCCAGCAGCTTGGGAGGGGGGGACAATCAGCCCCAGCATTTT,CASSLGGGDNQPQHF
TRBJ2-7,TRBV11-1,-,-,TGTGCCAGCAGCTTTAGCTCCTACGAGCAGTACTTC,CASSFSSYEQYF
TRBJ2-1,TRBV7-9,-,-,TGTGCCAGCCAACTAGTTGACAATGAGCAGTTCTTC,CASQLVDNEQFF
TRBJ2-7,TRBV6-5,-,-,TGTGCCAGCAGCCTTGACAGTTTCGGAAATCGGCAGTACTTC,CASSLDSFGNRQYF
TRBJ1-4,TRBV3-1/TRBV3-2,TRBD1,-,TGTGCCAGCAGCCAAAGGACAGGGAGGAATGAAAAACTGTTTTTT,CASSQRTGRNEKLFF
TRBJ2-1,TRBV13,-,-,TGTGCCAGCAGCTTAGCCCCGAGAGGGGGGGATGAGCAGTTCTTC,CASSLAPRGGDEQFF
TRBJ1-4,TRBV15,-,-,TGTGCCACCAGCAGAGCTACTGAAAAACTGTTTTTT,CATSRATEKLFF
TRBJ1-2,TRBV6-5,-,-,TGTGCCAGCAGAGACGGCGGGGCTGATGGCTACACCTTC,CASRDGGADGYTF
TRBJ2-1,TRBV29-1,-,-,TGCAGCGTTGTACTTGGGGCGGGGCGAAGGTTCTTC,CSVVLGAGRRFF
TRBJ2-5,TRBV28,TRBD1,-,TGTGCCAGCAGTTTGAGGGGGCACGGGACCCAGTACTTC,CASSLRGHGTQYF
TRBJ2-7,TRBV5-1,TRBD1,-,TGCGCCAGCAACCCGGACAGGGTAACCTACGAGCAGTACTTC,CASNPDRVTYEQYF
TRBJ2-2,TRBV5-6,-,-,TGTGCCAGCAGCCCCGACAGCATCACCGGGGAGCTGTTTTTT,CASSPDSITGELFF
TRBJ2-1,TRBV6-1,TRBD2,-,TGTGCCAGCAGTGACCCTAGCGGGGGCTACAATGAGCAGTTCTTC,CASSDPSGGYNEQFF
TRBJ1-1,TRBV19,-,-,TGTGCCAGTAGTATCCACCCAGGGGCCTTTGAAGCTTTCTTT,CASSIHPGAFEAFF
TRBJ1-4,TRBV30,TRBD1,-,TGTGCCTGGAGTTCCGGGACAGGGCGGGAAAAACTGTTTTTT,CAWSSGTGREKLFF
TRBJ1-1,TRBV6-5,-,once,TGTGCCGGCTCCCTTTATCTGAACACTGAAGCTTTCTTT,CAGSLYLNTEAFF
TRBJ1-6,TRBV6-5,-,-,TGTGCCAGCAGTTACCCGGGGAGTTCACCCCTCCACTTT,CASSYPGSSPLHF
TRBJ2-1,TRBV24-1,TRBD1,-,TGTGCCACCAGTGATCCAGGGGGCTCTGGGCGGGATGAGCAGTTCTTC,CATSDPGGSGRDEQFF
TRBJ2-7,TRBV21-1,-,-,TGTGCCAGCAGCAACGGACGACAGAGCTCCTACGAGCAGTACTTC,CASSNGRQSSYEQYF
TRBJ1-3,TRBV7-9,-,-,TGTGCCAGCAGCTTAGGTGAGAGAGGCGGAAACACCATATATTTT,CASSLGERGGNTIYF
TRBJ1-4,TRBV30,-,-,TGTGCTATCACAGCGGGGGTAGTGAATGAAAAACTGTTTTTT,CAITAGVVNEKLFF